The 9 T cell receptor beta chains given below trace back to one sample, sequenced in a study of neurological immune-mediated disorders. TCRdb recomputed calls from the 5' RACE reads with MiXCR, one row per CDR3 protein. The sample lists about 36,000 distinct CDR3 sequences, 10% occurring once. Sequencing input: PBMCs. These TCRs come from a woman under 40 with HTLV-1-associated myelopathy (HAM/TSP).

This clonotype was observed many times. The chain employs TRBV6-5 and TRBJ2-2, with 8 bases that match TRBD1. The CDR3 sequence is 17 residues long. V dropped 6 bases and J dropped 4; count of bases not matched to a gene: 13. In germline, CDR1 is MNHEY, CDR2 SVGAGI. The CDR3 region is CASRRQGARSGTGELFF. The CDR3 nucleotides are TGTGCCAGCAGGAGGCAGGGGGCTAGGTCGGGCACCGGGGAGCTGTTTTTT.

This clonotype was seen ten or more times. The chain joins TRBV7-2 to TRBJ1-1; D might be TRBD1 (5 bases). The CDR3 contains 15 residues. CDR1 SGHTA and CDR2 FQGNSA come from the germline V gene. V was clipped by 3 bases and J by 3 bases, with 14 bases between them. The CDR3 here is CASSFQGGLDTEAFF. DNA for the CDR3: TGTGCCAGCAGCTTCCAGGGAGGGCTGGACACTGAAGCTTTCTTT.

This clonotype occurred many times. The rearrangement uses TRBV7-2 and TRBJ2-2; D unclear. The CDR3 sequence is 11 residues long. The V gene lost 3 bases and the J gene lost 7 bases, with 3 bases spanning the gap. Germline CDR1 SGHTA, CDR2 FQGNSA. The CDR3 sequence is CASSFGGELFF. The DNA of the CDR3 is TGTGCCAGCAGCTTTGGCGGGGAGCTGTTTTTT.

This clonotype has ten or more counts. The chain has TRBV7-9 and TRBJ1-4; possibly TRBD1 for D (6 bases). V lost 1 base and J 3 bases, leaving 12 bases between the germline ends. Germline V gene sequence: CDR1 SEHNR, CDR2 FQNEAQ (reference sequence). The CDR3 sequence is 16 residues long. The CDR3 DNA reads TGTGCCAGCAGCTTAGAACAGGGTGCAGCTAATGAAAAACTGTTTTTT. Translation gives CASSLEQGAANEKLFF.

Ten or more counts support this clonotype. The gene calls are TRBV20-1 and TRBJ1-2; TRBD1 matches 7 bases. CDR3 size: 15 residues. The trim removed 3 bases at V and 7 bases at J, leaving 14 bases unmatched. CDR1 DFQATT and CDR2 SNEGSKA come from the germline V gene (reference sequence). CDR3 bases: TGCAGTGCTAGCCGAAACGGGACAGCGACCGGTGGCTACACCTTC. Residues: CSASRNGTATGGYTF.

This clonotype was counted at least ten times. This chain uses TRBV19 with TRBJ2-7; D uncertain. Germline assignment: CDR1 LNHDA and CDR2 SQIVND (reference sequence). V dropped 3 bases and J dropped 2 bases, with 23 bases sitting between them. The CDR3 is 18 amino acids. CDR3 sequence: CASSIRLRGTVSTYEQYF. As DNA, the CDR3 is TGTGCCAGTAGTATTCGACTTCGTGGTACAGTAAGCACCTACGAGCAGTACTTC.

This clonotype was recorded at least ten times. V usage is TRBV20-1 and J usage is TRBJ2-7; 10 bases line up with TRBD2. The V and J ends lost 0 bases and 0 bases, in that order; junction bases with no gene match: 11. The CDR3 is 18 amino acids. Germline CDR1 DFQATT, CDR2 SNEGSKA (reference sequence). The CDR3 coding sequence is TGCAGTGCTAGAGATGGTAATAGCGGGGGGTCTAACTCCTACGAGCAGTACTTC. Translation: CSARDGNSGGSNSYEQYF.

Regarding this clonotype: A much larger clone lies a single base off, so this may be a read error. The V call is TRBV10-3, the J call TRBJ1-1; TRBD1 is a possible D gene (5 bases). This CDR3 region has 12 residues. V was trimmed by 7 bases and J by 5 bases, leaving 11 bases between them. Germline CDR1 reads ENHRY; CDR2 reads SYGVKD. CDR3 nucleotide sequence: TGTGCCATCAAGACAGCAGATACTGAAGCTTTCTTT. The encoded protein is CAIKTADTEAFF.

In this sample, this clonotype turned up many times. The chain couples TRBV19 to TRBJ2-7; a weak D match, TRBD2 (6 bases). The CDR3 covers 14 residues. The germline V and J ends were trimmed by 8 bases and 5 bases, with 19 bases remaining between them. CDR1 and CDR2 from the germline V gene are LNHDA and SQIVND (reference sequence). Here the CDR3 DNA reads TGTGCCAGTCAAAGGGAGGCATTCGGCCACGAGCAGTACTTC. It yields the protein CASQREAFGHEQYF.